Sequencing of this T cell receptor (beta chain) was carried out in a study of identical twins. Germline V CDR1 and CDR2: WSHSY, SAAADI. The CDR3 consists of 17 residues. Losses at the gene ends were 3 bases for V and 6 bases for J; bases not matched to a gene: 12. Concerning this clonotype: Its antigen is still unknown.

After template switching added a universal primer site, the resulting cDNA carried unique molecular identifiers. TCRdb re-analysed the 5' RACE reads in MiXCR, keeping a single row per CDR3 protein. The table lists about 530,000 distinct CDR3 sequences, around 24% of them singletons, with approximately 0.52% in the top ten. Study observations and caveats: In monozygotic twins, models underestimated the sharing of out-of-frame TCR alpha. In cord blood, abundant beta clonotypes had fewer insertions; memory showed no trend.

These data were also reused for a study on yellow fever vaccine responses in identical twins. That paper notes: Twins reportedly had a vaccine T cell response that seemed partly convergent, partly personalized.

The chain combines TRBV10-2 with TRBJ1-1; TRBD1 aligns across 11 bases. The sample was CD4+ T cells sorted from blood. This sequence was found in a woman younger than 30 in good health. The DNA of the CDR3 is TGCGCCAGCAGTGAAAGGGGACAGGGGGTGTTAATCCCTGAAGCTTTCTTT. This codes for CASSERGQGVLIPEAFF.